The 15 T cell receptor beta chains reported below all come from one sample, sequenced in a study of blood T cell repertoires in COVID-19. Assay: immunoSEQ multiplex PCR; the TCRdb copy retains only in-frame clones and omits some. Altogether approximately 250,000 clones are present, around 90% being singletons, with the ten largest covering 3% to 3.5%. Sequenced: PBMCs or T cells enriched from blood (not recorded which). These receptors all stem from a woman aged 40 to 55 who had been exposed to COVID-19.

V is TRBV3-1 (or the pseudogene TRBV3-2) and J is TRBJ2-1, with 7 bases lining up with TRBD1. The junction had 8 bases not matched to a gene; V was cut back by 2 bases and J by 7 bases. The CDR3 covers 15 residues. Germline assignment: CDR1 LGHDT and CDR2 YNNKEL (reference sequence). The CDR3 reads CASSQYSGGRNEQFF. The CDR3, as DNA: TGTGCCAGCAGCCAATATTCAGGGGGAAGGAATGAGCAGTTCTTC.

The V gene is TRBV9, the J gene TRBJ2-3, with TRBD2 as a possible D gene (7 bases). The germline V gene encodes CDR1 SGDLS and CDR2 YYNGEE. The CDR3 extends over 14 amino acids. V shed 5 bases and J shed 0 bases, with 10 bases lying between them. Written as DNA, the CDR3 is TGTGCCAGCAGGGGGGGGCCTAGCACAGATACGCAGTATTTT. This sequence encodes CASRGGPSTDTQYF.

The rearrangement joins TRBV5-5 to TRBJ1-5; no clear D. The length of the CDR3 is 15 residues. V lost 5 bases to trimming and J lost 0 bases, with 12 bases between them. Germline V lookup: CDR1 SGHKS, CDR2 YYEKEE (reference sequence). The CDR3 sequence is CASRVREPSNQPQHF. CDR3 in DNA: TGTGCCAGCAGGGTTCGAGAGCCTAGCAATCAGCCCCAGCATTTT.

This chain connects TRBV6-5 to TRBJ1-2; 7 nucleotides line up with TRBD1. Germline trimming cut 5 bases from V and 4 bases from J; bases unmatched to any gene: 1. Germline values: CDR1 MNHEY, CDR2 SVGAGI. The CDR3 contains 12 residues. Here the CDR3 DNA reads TGTGCCAGCAGTAGGGACAGCTATGGCTACACCTTC. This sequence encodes CASSRDSYGYTF.

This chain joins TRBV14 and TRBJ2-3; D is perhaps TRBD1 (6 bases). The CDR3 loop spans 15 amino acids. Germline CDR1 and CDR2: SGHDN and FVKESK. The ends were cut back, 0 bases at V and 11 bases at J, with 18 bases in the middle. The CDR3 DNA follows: TGTGCCAGCAGCCAAGACCTGACGCGCACAGGGAGGCAGTATTTT. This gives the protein CASSQDLTRTGRQYF.

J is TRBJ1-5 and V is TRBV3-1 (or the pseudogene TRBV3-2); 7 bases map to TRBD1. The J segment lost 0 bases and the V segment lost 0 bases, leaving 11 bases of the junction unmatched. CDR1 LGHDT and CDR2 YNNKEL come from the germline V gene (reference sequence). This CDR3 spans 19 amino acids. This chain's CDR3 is CASSQEGEDRSNSNQPQHF. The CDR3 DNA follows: TGTGCCAGCAGCCAAGAAGGGGAGGACAGGTCGAATAGCAATCAGCCCCAGCATTTT.

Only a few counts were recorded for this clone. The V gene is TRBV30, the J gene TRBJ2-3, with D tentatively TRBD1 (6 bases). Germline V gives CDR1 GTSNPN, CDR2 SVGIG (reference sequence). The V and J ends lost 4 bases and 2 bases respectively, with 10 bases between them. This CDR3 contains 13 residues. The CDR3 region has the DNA TGTGCCTGGAACCCAGGGGACACAGATACGCAGTATTTT. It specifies CAWNPGDTDTQYF. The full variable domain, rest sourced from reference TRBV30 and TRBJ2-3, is SQTIHQWPATLVQPVGSPLSLECTVEGTSNPNLYWYRQAAGRGLQLLFYSVGIGQISSEVPQNLSASRPQDRQFILSSKKLLLSDSGFYLCAWNPGDTDTQYFGPGTRLTVL.

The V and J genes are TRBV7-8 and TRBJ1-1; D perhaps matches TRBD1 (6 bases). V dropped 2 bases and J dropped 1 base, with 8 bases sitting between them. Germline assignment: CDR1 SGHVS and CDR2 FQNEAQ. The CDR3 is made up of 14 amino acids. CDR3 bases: TGTGCCAGCAGCTTAAGGGACACGAACACTGAAGCTTTCTTT. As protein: CASSLRDTNTEAFF.

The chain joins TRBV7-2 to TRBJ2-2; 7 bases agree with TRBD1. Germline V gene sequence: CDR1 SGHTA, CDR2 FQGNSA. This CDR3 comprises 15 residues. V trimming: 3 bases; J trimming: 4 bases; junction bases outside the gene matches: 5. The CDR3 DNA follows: TGTGCCAGCAGCTTCTCTGGGACAGTCACCGGGGAGCTGTTTTTT. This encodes CASSFSGTVTGELFF.

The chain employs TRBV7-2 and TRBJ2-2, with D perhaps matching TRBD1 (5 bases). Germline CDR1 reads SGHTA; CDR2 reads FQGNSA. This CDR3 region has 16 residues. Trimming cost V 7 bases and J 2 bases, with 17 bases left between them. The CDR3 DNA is TGTGCCAGCATCTCAATCAGGGAATTTAACACCGGGGAGCTGTTTTTT. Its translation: CASISIREFNTGELFF.

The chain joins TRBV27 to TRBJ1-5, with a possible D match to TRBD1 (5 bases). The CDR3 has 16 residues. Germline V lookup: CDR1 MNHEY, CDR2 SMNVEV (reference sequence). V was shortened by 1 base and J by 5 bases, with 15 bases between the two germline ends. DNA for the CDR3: TGTGCCAGCAGTTTATTGTTCAGGGCTCATTATCAGCCCCAGCATTTT. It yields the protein CASSLLFRAHYQPQHF.

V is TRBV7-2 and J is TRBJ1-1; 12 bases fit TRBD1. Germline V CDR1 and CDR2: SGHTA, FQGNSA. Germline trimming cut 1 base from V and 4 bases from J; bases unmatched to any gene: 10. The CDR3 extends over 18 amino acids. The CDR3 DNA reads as TGTGCCAGCAGCTTAGTTGCTGGGACAGGGGGCAGGGTCACTGAAGCTTTCTTT. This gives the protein CASSLVAGTGGRVTEAFF. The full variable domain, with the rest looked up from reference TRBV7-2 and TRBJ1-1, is GAGVSQSPSNKVTEKGKDVELRCDPISGHTALYWYRQSLGQGLEFLIYFQGNSAPDKSGLPSDRFSAERTGGSVSTLTIQRTQQEDSAVYLCASSLVAGTGGRVTEAFFGQGTRLTVV.

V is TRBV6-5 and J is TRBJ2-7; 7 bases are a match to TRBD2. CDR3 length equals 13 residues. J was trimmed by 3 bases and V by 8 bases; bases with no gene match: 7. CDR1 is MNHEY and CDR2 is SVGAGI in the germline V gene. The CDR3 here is CASRDAGVYEQYV. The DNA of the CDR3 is TGTGCCAGCCGGGATGCGGGAGTCTACGAGCAGTACGTC.

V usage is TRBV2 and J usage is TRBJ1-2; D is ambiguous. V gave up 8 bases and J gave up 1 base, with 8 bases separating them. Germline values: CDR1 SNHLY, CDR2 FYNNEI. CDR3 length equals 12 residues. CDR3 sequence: CASLTGNYGYTF. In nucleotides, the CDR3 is TGTGCCAGCCTGACGGGTAACTATGGCTACACCTTC.

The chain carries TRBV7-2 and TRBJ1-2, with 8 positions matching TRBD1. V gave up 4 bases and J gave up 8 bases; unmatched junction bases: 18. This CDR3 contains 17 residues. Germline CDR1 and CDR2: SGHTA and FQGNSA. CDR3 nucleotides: TGTGCCAGCAGCTCTCCTCGCCCTCTACAGGGGGGGGAGGGCTACACCTTC. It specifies CASSSPRPLQGGEGYTF. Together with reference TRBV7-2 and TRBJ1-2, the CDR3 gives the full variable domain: GAGVSQSPSNKVTEKGKDVELRCDPISGHTALYWYRQSLGQGLEFLIYFQGNSAPDKSGLPSDRFSAERTGGSVSTLTIQRTQQEDSAVYLCASSSPRPLQGGEGYTFGSGTRLTVV.